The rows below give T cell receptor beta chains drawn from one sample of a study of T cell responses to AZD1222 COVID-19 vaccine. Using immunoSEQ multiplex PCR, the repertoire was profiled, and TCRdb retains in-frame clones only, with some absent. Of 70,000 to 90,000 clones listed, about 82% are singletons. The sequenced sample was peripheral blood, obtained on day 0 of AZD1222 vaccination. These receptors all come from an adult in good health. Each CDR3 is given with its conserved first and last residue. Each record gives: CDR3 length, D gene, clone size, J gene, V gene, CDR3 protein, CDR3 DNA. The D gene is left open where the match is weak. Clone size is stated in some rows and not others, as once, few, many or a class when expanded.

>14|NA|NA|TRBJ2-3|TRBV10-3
CAISGSGVADTQYF
TGTGCCATCAGTGGGTCAGGGGTCGCAGATACGCAGTATTTT
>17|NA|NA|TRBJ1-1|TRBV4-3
CASSQVSIVGVNTEAFF
TGCGCCAGCAGCCAAGTTTCGATCGTTGGAGTGAACACTGAAGCTTTCTTT
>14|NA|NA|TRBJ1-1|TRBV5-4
CASSLTGGNTEAFF
TGTGCCAGCAGCTTGACCGGGGGGAACACTGAAGCTTTCTTT
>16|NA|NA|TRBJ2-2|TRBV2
CASSAQDWRNTGELFF
TGTGCCAGCAGTGCCCAGGACTGGAGGAACACCGGGGAGCTGTTTTTT
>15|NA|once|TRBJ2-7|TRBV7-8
CASSPKRTDFYEQYF
TGTGCCAGCAGCCCAAAAAGGACAGACTTCTACGAGCAGTACTTC
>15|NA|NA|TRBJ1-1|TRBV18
CASSRNPGANTEAFF
TGTGCCAGCTCACGGAATCCGGGAGCGAACACTGAAGCTTTCTTT
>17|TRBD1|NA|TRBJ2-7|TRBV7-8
CASSEFHSGQGIYEQYF
TGTGCCAGCAGCGAATTCCATTCGGGACAGGGTATTTACGAGCAGTACTTC
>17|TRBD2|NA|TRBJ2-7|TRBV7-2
CASSTTPLATISYEQYF
TGTGCCAGCAGCACAACCCCACTAGCGACGATATCCTACGAGCAGTACTTC
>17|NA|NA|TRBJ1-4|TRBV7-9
CASSWPSGAGRREKLFF
TGTGCCAGCAGCTGGCCATCAGGTGCGGGGCGGAGGGAAAAACTGTTTTTT
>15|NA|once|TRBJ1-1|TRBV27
CASSLSGRPWTEAFF
TGTGCCAGCAGTTTGTCCGGGCGTCCATGGACTGAAGCTTTCTTT
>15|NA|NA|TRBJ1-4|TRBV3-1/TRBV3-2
CASSQDLQVFEKLFF
TGTGCCAGCAGCCAAGATCTCCAGGTCTTTGAAAAACTGTTTTTT
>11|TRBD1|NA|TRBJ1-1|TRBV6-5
CASRDRDRAFF
TGTGCCAGCAGAGACAGGGATCGGGCTTTCTTT
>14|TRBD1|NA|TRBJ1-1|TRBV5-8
CASSVTGAGAEAFF
TGTGCCAGCAGCGTCACAGGGGCAGGGGCTGAAGCTTTCTTT
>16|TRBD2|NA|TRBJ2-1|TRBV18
CASSPIAGGLGNEQFF
TGTGCCAGCTCACCCATAGCGGGAGGGTTAGGCAATGAGCAGTTCTTC
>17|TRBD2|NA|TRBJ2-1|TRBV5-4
CASSSPLAGGSYNEQFF
TGTGCCAGCAGCTCGCCCCTAGCGGGGGGTTCCTACAATGAGCAGTTCTTC
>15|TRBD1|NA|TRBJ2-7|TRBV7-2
CASSLDGGRGYEQYF
TGTGCCAGCAGCTTAGATGGTGGCAGGGGGTACGAGCAGTACTTC
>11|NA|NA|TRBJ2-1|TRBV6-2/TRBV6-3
CASSYGYEQFF
TGTGCCAGCAGTTACGGGTATGAGCAGTTCTTC
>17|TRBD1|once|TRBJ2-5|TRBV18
CASSPLGRTGGEETQYF
TGTGCCAGCTCACCGCTCGGGAGGACAGGGGGCGAAGAGACCCAGTACTTC
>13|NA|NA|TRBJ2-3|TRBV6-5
CASKSANTDTQYF
TGTGCCAGCAAAAGTGCGAACACAGATACGCAGTATTTT
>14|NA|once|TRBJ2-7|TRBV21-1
CASSRTGTLCEQYF
TGTGCCAGCAGTCGGACAGGGACCCTGTGCGAGCAGTACTTC
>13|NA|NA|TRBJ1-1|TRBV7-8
CASSWSVNTEAFF
TGTGCCAGCAGTTGGTCTGTGAACACTGAAGCTTTCTTT
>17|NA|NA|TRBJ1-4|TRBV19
CASSLLRRHSAGEKLFF
TGTGCCAGTAGTCTCTTGCGGAGGCACTCAGCAGGGGAAAAACTGTTTTTT
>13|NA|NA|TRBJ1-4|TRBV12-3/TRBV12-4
CASSWGGGEKLFF
TGTGCCAGCAGTTGGGGGGGCGGTGAAAAACTGTTTTTT
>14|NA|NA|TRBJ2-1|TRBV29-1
CSGGGSWGYNEQFF
TGCAGCGGTGGCGGTTCTTGGGGGTACAATGAGCAGTTCTTC
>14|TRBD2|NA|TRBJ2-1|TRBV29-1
CSVAGLAGVYEQFF
TGCAGCGTTGCGGGACTAGCGGGGGTGTATGAGCAGTTCTTC
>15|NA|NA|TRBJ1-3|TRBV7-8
CASSGPGGPGNTIYF
TGTGCCAGCAGCGGTCCGGGGGGGCCTGGAAACACCATATATTTT
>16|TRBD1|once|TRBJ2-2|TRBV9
CASSPTTGATTGELFF
TGTGCCAGCAGCCCTACGACAGGGGCGACCACCGGGGAGCTGTTTTTT
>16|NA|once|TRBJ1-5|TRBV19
CASSIYEHRGNQPQHF
TGTGCCAGTAGTATATACGAACACCGGGGGAATCAGCCCCAGCATTTT
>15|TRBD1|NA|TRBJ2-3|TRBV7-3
CASSPGTGGQDTQYF
TGTGCCAGCAGCCCCGGGACAGGGGGCCAAGATACGCAGTATTTT
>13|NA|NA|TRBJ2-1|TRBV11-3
CASSPRSSNEQFF
TGTGCCAGCAGCCCCCGGAGTTCCAATGAGCAGTTCTTC
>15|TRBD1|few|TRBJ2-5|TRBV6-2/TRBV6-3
CASTYRGTGEETQYF
TGTGCCAGCACTTACAGGGGGACAGGGGAAGAGACCCAGTACTTC
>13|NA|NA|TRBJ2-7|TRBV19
CASSSQLYNEQYF
TGTGCCAGTAGTTCCCAACTCTACAACGAGCAGTACTTC
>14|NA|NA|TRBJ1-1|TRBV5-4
CASSFDRFHTEAFF
TGTGCCAGCAGTTTCGACAGGTTTCACACTGAAGCTTTCTTT
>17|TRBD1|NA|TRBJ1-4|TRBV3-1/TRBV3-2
CASSQAFDRVLYEKLFF
TGTGCCAGCAGCCAAGCCTTTGACAGGGTACTATACGAAAAACTGTTTTTT
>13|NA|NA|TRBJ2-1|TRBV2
CASSFEGLNEQFF
TGTGCCAGCAGTTTTGAGGGGCTTAATGAGCAGTTCTTC
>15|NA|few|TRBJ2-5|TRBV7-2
CASSLDRGGQETQYF
TGTGCCAGCAGCTTAGACAGAGGAGGTCAAGAGACCCAGTACTTC
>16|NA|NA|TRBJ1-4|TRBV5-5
CASSLAPGGYVEKLFF
TGTGCCAGCAGCTTGGCCCCGGGGGGCTATGTTGAAAAACTGTTTTTT
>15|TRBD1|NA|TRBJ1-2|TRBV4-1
CASSQVTTGNYGYTF
TGCGCCAGCAGCCAAGTCACGACAGGGAACTATGGCTACACCTTC
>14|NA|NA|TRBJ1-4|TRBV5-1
CASSLTGMNEKLFF
TGCGCCAGCAGCTTGACAGGGATGAATGAAAAACTGTTTTTT
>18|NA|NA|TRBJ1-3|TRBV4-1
CASSQGIWRILSGNTIYF
TGCGCCAGCAGCCAAGGTATCTGGCGGATTCTCTCTGGAAACACCATATATTTT
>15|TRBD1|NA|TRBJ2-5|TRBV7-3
CASSLGTGGQETQYF
TGTGCCAGCAGCCTCGGGACAGGGGGGCAAGAGACCCAGTACTTC
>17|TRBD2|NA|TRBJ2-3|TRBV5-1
CASSLYLAETSTDTQYF
TGCGCCAGCAGCTTGTACCTAGCGGAGACTAGCACAGATACGCAGTATTTT
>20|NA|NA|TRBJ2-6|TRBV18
CASSPLFIGQGGSGANVLTF
TGTGCCAGCTCACCACTCTTCATTGGGCAGGGAGGCTCTGGGGCCAACGTCCTGACTTTC
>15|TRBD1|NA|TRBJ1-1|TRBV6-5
CASRGKGQVNTEAFF
TGTGCCAGCAGGGGTAAGGGACAGGTGAACACTGAAGCTTTCTTT
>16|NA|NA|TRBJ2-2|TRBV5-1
CASSLGEGKPSGELFF
TGCGCCAGCAGCTTGGGAGAAGGCAAGCCTTCCGGGGAGCTGTTTTTT
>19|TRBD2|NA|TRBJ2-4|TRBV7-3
CASSFDRLAGGLAKNIQYF
TGTGCCAGCAGCTTCGACCGACTAGCGGGAGGACTAGCCAAAAACATTCAGTACTTC
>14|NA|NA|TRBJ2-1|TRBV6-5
CATQIMASYNEQFF
TGTGCCACTCAAATCATGGCATCCTACAATGAGCAGTTCTTC
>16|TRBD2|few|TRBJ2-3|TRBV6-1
CASSGGPGGDTDTQYF
TGTGCCAGCAGTGGGGGACCGGGAGGAGACACAGATACGCAGTATTTT
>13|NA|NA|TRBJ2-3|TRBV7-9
CASRPSGADTQYF
TGTGCCAGCAGACCCTCGGGAGCAGATACGCAGTATTTT
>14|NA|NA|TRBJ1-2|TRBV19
CASLPLGGNYGYTF
TGTGCCAGCCTACCTCTAGGCGGGAACTATGGCTACACCTTC